This record covers a single T cell receptor (beta chain). Its specific antigen is unknown. The sample holds no much larger clone one base away, and base qualities are not on file. This specimen belongs to a study of EBV T-cell therapy then PD-1 blockade in nasopharyngeal carcinoma (dated by TCRdb to about 2021). According to the study, the label for this sample's treatment or condition signals: AdE1-LMPpoly-expanded autologous EBV-specific T-cell therapy followed by anti-PD-1 nivolumab. The germline V gene encodes CDR1 MNHNS and CDR2 SASEGT. Trimming accounts for 4 bases at V and 6 bases at J, while the number of junction bases matched to no gene is 12. Including cysteine and phenylalanine, the CDR3 has 16 amino acids. The kept DNA is CDR3 alone, 48 bases in frame from the first base. Genomic DNA was extracted from sorted cells using the Qiagen DNeasy Kit. Deep sequencing of the TCR beta chain was done on the immunoSEQ platform. Concerning the study's data processing: Repertoire data analysis was performed with the immunoSEQ Analyzer software. Entries here come from immuneACCESS through TCRdb and include only in-frame sequences with V and J called. Some clones fail to appear in such tables; in the studies checked, an unresolved V gene covers under half of the shortfall, and the cause of the remainder is unknown. D and trimming were read from the DNA, whereas the V and J calls and clone size are those reported in that table. This sample gives around 22,000 clones in total; 82% of them show up just once. The ten largest clones represent around 24% of the sample.

This TCR came from a man aged 35 to 55 with nasopharyngeal carcinoma. In this chain, TRBV6-1 is recombined with TRBJ2-1, and 7 bases in between align with TRBD2. This material consisted of CD8+ T cells from blood, taken at day -245 from a patient whose treatment included autologous EBV-specific T cells and nivolumab. The sequence in DNA is TGTGCCAGCAGTGTTTACAGCGGGGTCTTCAGCAATGAGCAGTTCTTC. The resulting protein is CASSVYSGVFSNEQFF.